This TCR beta chain emerged from a study of blood T cell repertoires in COVID-19. CDR3 size: 11 residues. Germline V gene lookup returns CDR1 SGHTA and CDR2 FQGTGA. With 8 bases removed from V and 8 bases from J, the gap between germline ends came to 11 bases. This table comes from immunoSEQ multiplex PCR, and its TCRdb copy is limited to in-frame clones, with some not included. The repertoire has 200,000 or so clones, 79% of them found once; the top ten carry roughly 17%. This sequence originates from a man between 60 and 75 years old with active or convalescent COVID-19. Sequencing was done on a sample of peripheral blood. The chain uses TRBV7-3 and TRBJ2-3, with D unresolved. CDR3 region: CASAVAGTQYF. CDR3 nucleotides: TGTGCCAGCGCCGTCGCCGGTACGCAGTATTTT. Full variable domain (remainder filled in from reference TRBV7-3 and TRBJ2-3): GAGVSQTPSNKVTEKGKYVELRCDPISGHTALYWYRQSLGQGPEFLIYFQGTGAADDSGLPNDRFFAVRPEGSVSTLKIQRTERGDSAVYLCASAVAGTQYFGPGTRLTVL.